Presented here are 22 T cell receptor beta chains from one specimen sequenced in a study of cytomegalovirus exposure and HLA in healthy donors. PCR amplification relied on 60 Vbeta primers (plus 13 Jbeta primers). Generated by immunoSEQ multiplex PCR, the TCRdb table keeps only in-frame clones and is missing some. The repertoire includes roughly 180,000 clones, approximately 80% of them detected once, and 0.95% to 1.5% sits in the top ten. Sequencing used PBMCs. The receptors derive from a girl aged 2-10 years in good health and CMV-seropositive.

This sequence joins TRBV30 and TRBJ1-1; 8 nucleotides align to TRBD1. The J segment lost 6 bases and the V segment lost 2 bases, leaving 5 bases of the junction unmatched. Germline V gene sequence: CDR1 GTSNPN, CDR2 SVGIG (reference sequence). The CDR3 has 13 residues. CDR3 nucleotides: TGTGCCTGGAGTTTACAGGGGGGCGCTGAAGCTTTCTTT. Residues: CAWSLQGGAEAFF.

V usage is TRBV18 and J usage is TRBJ2-1; D may be TRBD1 (6 bases). CDR1 and CDR2 from the germline V gene are KGHSH and LQKENI. This CDR3 contains 13 residues. V was pared by 0 bases and J by 6 bases, with 6 bases between. The CDR3 DNA reads TGTGCCAGCTCACCACCGGGGGCCAATGAGCAGTTCTTC. Protein sequence: CASSPPGANEQFF.

The chain couples TRBV29-1 to TRBJ2-1, with 12 bases matching TRBD2. Germline CDR1 is SQVTM and CDR2 is ANQGSEA. Trimming removed 6 bases from V and 7 bases from J; junction bases left unmatched: 4. The CDR3 covers 13 residues. CDR3 sequence (DNA): TGCAGCGTGACTAGCGGGGGCATGAATGAGCAGTTCTTC. It yields the protein CSVTSGGMNEQFF.

This clone has a single count. The chain uses TRBV5-1 and TRBJ2-7; TRBD1 matches 9 bases. The CDR3 spans 16 residues. Germline CDR1 reads SGHRS; CDR2 reads YFSETQ. V gave up 5 bases and J gave up 4 bases; unmatched junction bases: 13. This chain's CDR3 is CASSRIGQGIPYEQYF. The CDR3 DNA is TGCGCCAGCAGTCGAATAGGACAGGGGATCCCGTACGAGCAGTACTTC.

V and J are TRBV25-1 and TRBJ1-2; 9 bases map to TRBD1. Germline CDR1 is MGHDK and CDR2 is SYGVNS. V was clipped by 7 bases and J by 4 bases; unmatched bases: 13. The CDR3 is made up of 16 amino acids. The CDR3: CASTLGTGPFSYGYTF. The CDR3 nucleotides read TGTGCCAGCACCCTCGGGACAGGGCCTTTTTCCTATGGCTACACCTTC.

Only one count was recorded for this clone. This chain uses TRBV6-5 with TRBJ1-2; D is undetermined. Deletions cut 0 bases from V and 8 bases from J, with 10 bases between. Germline V gives CDR1 MNHEY, CDR2 SVGAGI. The CDR3 is 13 residues long. This CDR3 reads CASSYSRLRGYTF. The CDR3 coding sequence is TGTGCCAGCAGTTACTCGAGACTGCGCGGCTACACCTTC.

The genes are TRBV5-6 and TRBJ2-1; 8 bases map to TRBD1. Germline CDR1 reads SGHDT; CDR2 reads YYEEEE. Unmatched junction bases numbered 7, after V lost 0 bases and J lost 2 bases. This CDR3 has 17 amino acids. In DNA form, the CDR3 reads TGTGCCAGCAGCTTGGCCCTCGGACAGGGTACCTACAATGAGCAGTTCTTC. This sequence encodes CASSLALGQGTYNEQFF.

J is TRBJ1-4 and V is TRBV4-1; possibly TRBD1 for D (6 bases). Germline values: CDR1 MGHRA, CDR2 YSYEKL. Trimming shortened V by 0 bases and J by 8 bases, and 16 bases separated the two germline ends. This CDR3 comprises 16 residues. CDR3 in DNA: TGCGCCAGCAGCCAAGATGGGGGGGCCTGGGGGGAAAAACTGTTTTTT. Translation gives CASSQDGGAWGEKLFF.

The chain couples TRBV9 to TRBJ1-2, with D possibly TRBD1 on 5 matching bases. V lost 4 bases and J 8 bases, leaving 18 bases between the germline ends. Germline V CDR1 and CDR2: SGDLS, YYNGEE. The CDR3 totals 14 residues. CDR3 DNA: TGTGCCAGCAGCCCAACCGCCCAGGGTCGCGGCTACACCTTC. This sequence encodes CASSPTAQGRGYTF.

About this clone: One end of the junction varies from germline; a read error may be responsible. The same CDR3 is also encoded by other DNA sequences in this sample. The chain has TRBV29-1 and TRBJ2-3, with TRBD2 matching over 9 bases. Germline V gives CDR1 SQVTM, CDR2 ANQGSEA. The CDR3 has 17 amino acids. The DNA for the CDR3 is TGCAGCGTTGAAGTGGGGTTCAAACTAGCGGGCACAGACACGCAGTATTTT. Translation: CSVEVGFKLAGTDTQYF.

The chain is built from TRBV5-1 and TRBJ1-1, with D tentatively TRBD1 (5 bases). Germline values: CDR1 SGHRS, CDR2 YFSETQ. The CDR3 contains 11 residues. Trimming removed 5 bases at V and 5 bases at J, with 7 bases between. The CDR3 protein is CASRGDTEAFF. Here the CDR3 DNA reads TGCGCCAGCAGAGGGGATACTGAAGCTTTCTTT.

The V call is TRBV28, the J call TRBJ2-2; 12 bases map to TRBD1. V trimming: 3 bases; J trimming: 3 bases; junction bases outside the gene matches: 5. Germline CDR1 MDHEN, CDR2 SYDVKM. The CDR3 sequence is 17 residues long. The CDR3 DNA is TGTGCCAGCAGTTTTGGGACAGGGGGCGGCGACACCGGGGAGCTGTTTTTT. Its protein is CASSFGTGGGDTGELFF.

The CDR3 region is CASSFGGSDSPLHF. CDR3 DNA: TGCGCCAGCAGCTTTGGGGGCTCGGATTCACCCCTCCACTTT. This sequence joins TRBV5-1 and TRBJ1-6; D might be TRBD1 (6 bases). CDR3 length: 14 amino acids. CDR1 and CDR2 (germline): SGHRS, YFSETQ. V lost 2 bases and J 8 bases, leaving 11 bases between the germline ends.

The chain recombines TRBV5-1 with TRBJ2-3, with D perhaps matching TRBD2 (6 bases). The V gene's germline CDR1 is SGHRS and CDR2 YFSETQ. The CDR3 has 17 residues. The V gene lost 0 bases and the J gene lost 0 bases, with 14 bases spanning the gap. The CDR3 DNA reads as TGCGCCAGCAGCTTGGTTGGCGGGACCACTAGCACAGATACGCAGTATTTT. Translation gives CASSLVGGTTSTDTQYF. Full variable domain (remainder filled in from reference TRBV5-1 and TRBJ2-3): KAGVTQTPRYLIKTRGQQVTLSCSPISGHRSVSWYQQTPGQGLQFLFEYFSETQRNKGNFPGRFSGRQFSNSRSEMNVSTLELGDSALYLCASSLVGGTTSTDTQYFGPGTRLTVL.

In this sample, this clone turned up once. The chain has TRBV11-2 and TRBJ1-1; unclear D gene. Germline CDR1 is SGHAT and CDR2 is FQNNGV. This CDR3 region has 15 residues. V was clipped by 5 bases and J by 0 bases, with 13 bases between them. The CDR3 DNA sequence: TGTGCCAGCAGCAACGGACTCACGCTGAACACTGAAGCTTTCTTT. Protein product: CASSNGLTLNTEAFF.

This clone was seen just once. V and J are TRBV27 and TRBJ1-6; 7 nucleotides match TRBD1. Looked up from germline, CDR1 is MNHEY and CDR2 is SMNVEV (reference sequence). Unmatched junction bases numbered 3, after V lost 5 bases and J lost 2 bases. CDR3 length equals 15 residues. The CDR3, as DNA: TGTGCCAGCAGTAGACAGGGCACCTATAATTCACCCCTCCACTTT. It yields the protein CASSRQGTYNSPLHF.

The J gene is TRBJ1-4, the V gene TRBV14; no definite D call. Germline V gene lookup returns CDR1 SGHDN and CDR2 FVKESK. CDR3 length: 14 residues. V lost 1 base and J 5 bases, leaving 8 bases between the germline ends. The CDR3 loop is CASSQGAENEKLFF. CDR3 bases: TGTGCCAGCAGCCAAGGGGCAGAGAATGAAAAACTGTTTTTT.

The chain combines TRBV19 with TRBJ1-5; D possibly corresponds to TRBD1 (5 bases). CDR1 is LNHDA, CDR2 SQIVND, per germline (reference sequence). Trimming removed 4 bases from V and 8 bases from J, with 21 bases in between. The CDR3 extends over 16 amino acids. Written as DNA, the CDR3 is TGTGCCAGTAGTAGCGGGGGGTTTTTTGGGAGAGAGCCCCAGCATTTT. Translating gives CASSSGGFFGREPQHF.

Only one count was recorded for this clone. The chain employs TRBV6-5 and TRBJ2-1, with TRBD2 matching over 7 bases. Germline V gene lookup returns CDR1 MNHEY and CDR2 SVGAGI. The V segment lost 0 bases and the J segment 7 bases; nucleotides outside the gene matches: 9. The CDR3 covers 16 residues. The CDR3 is CASSYSSAGVENEQFF. The DNA for the CDR3 is TGTGCCAGCAGTTACTCGAGCGCGGGAGTTGAAAATGAGCAGTTCTTC.

The chain joins TRBV2 to TRBJ2-5; TRBD1 agrees at 7 bases. CDR1 SNHLY and CDR2 FYNNEI come from the germline V gene. CDR3 size: 15 residues. Germline trimming cut 6 bases from V and 4 bases from J; bases unmatched to any gene: 11. CDR3 sequence: CASRETGVSGETQYF. The CDR3 nucleotides read TGTGCCAGCAGGGAAACAGGGGTGAGCGGAGAGACCCAGTACTTC. The whole variable domain, remainder taken from reference TRBV2 and TRBJ2-5, is EPEVTQTPSHQVTQMGQEVILRCVPISNHLYFYWYRQILGQKVEFLVSFYNNEISEKSEIFDDQFSVERPDGSNFTLKIRSTKLEDSAMYFCASRETGVSGETQYFGPGTRLLVL.

This chain joins TRBV29-1 and TRBJ1-2, with 8 bases fitting TRBD1. Trimming at V came to 3 bases and at J to 6 bases, leaving 3 bases not matched to a gene. CDR1 is SQVTM, CDR2 ANQGSEA, per germline. The CDR3 has 12 residues. The CDR3 sequence is CSVDRTGHGYTF. The CDR3 DNA reads as TGCAGCGTTGATAGGACAGGGCATGGCTACACCTTC.

The chain carries TRBV18 and TRBJ2-7; a weak D match, TRBD1 (5 bases). Germline CDR1 is KGHSH and CDR2 is LQKENI. Trimming removed 1 base from V and 5 bases from J, with 18 bases in between. This CDR3 spans 16 amino acids. CDR3: CASSPRGLLSIDEQYF. For the CDR3, the DNA is TGTGCCAGCTCACCACGGGGCCTCTTGTCTATCGACGAGCAGTACTTC.